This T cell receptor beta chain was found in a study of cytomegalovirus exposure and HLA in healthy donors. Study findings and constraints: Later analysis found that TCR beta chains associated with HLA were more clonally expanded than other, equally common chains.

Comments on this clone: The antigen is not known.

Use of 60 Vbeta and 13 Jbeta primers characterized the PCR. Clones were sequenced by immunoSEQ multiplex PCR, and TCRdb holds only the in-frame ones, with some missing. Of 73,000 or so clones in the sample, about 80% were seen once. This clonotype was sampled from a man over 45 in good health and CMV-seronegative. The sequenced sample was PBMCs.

CDR3 sequence: CASSYRTGRNGEAFF. CDR3 nucleotide sequence: TGTGCCAGCAGTTACAGGACAGGGCGAAACGGTGAAGCTTTCTTT. This rearrangement joins TRBV6-5 to TRBJ1-1; 8 bases are a match to TRBD1. The CDR3 contains 15 residues. The germline V gene has CDR1 MNHEY and CDR2 SVGAGI. V lost 2 bases to trimming and J lost 7 bases; unmatched junction nucleotides: 9.